Below are 28 T cell receptor beta chains sequenced from a single sample in a study of cytomegalovirus exposure and HLA in healthy donors (TCRdb year 2017). The library relied on the immunoSEQ multiplex PCR assay. For the multiplex PCR, a mixture combining 60 forward primers for TCR Vbeta segments and 13 reverse primers for TCR Jbeta segments was used. TCRdb mirrors the immuneACCESS table, restricted to in-frame sequences. Some clones are absent from its copies; in checked studies, under half trace to an unresolved V gene, and the reason for the others is unknown. The sample table records some 200,000 clones; about 85% of these occur just once. The biggest ten clones account for 3% to 4.5% of the sample. The sequenced material came from PBMCs. Source of these receptors: a man over 45 in good health and CMV-seronegative.

In this sample, this clone turned up once. The chain joins TRBV5-1 to TRBJ1-6; D unresolved. Trimming took off 0 bases at V and 9 bases at J, with 4 bases between the two ends. Per the germline V gene, CDR1 is SGHRS and CDR2 is YFSETQ. This CDR3 contains 12 residues. The CDR3 DNA sequence: TGCGCCAGCAGCTTGGGAGGTTCACCCCTCCACTTT. This sequence encodes CASSLGGSPLHF.

Turning to this clone: Different DNA sequences within this sample yield the same CDR3. The chain carries TRBV9 and TRBJ2-1; D might be TRBD1 (5 bases). Germline V gene sequence: CDR1 SGDLS, CDR2 YYNGEE. The CDR3 extends over 15 amino acids. The V end lost 4 bases, the J end lost 0 bases, and 11 bases lay between the germline ends. CDR3 DNA sequence: TGTGCCAGCAGCCCCAGGGCTAGCTCCTACAATGAGCAGTTCTTC. Amino acids: CASSPRASSYNEQFF.

The chain has TRBV4-2 and TRBJ1-2; D remains ambiguous. The germline V gene encodes CDR1 LGHNA and CDR2 YNFKEQ. This CDR3 comprises 15 residues. V was shortened by 0 bases and J by 2 bases, with 10 bases between the two germline ends. The CDR3 reads CASSQDEAGNYGYTF. The CDR3 DNA reads TGTGCCAGCAGCCAAGACGAGGCGGGAAACTATGGCTACACCTTC.

The J gene is TRBJ1-3, the V gene TRBV5-1; D not certain. The CDR3 loop spans 16 amino acids. CDR1 and CDR2 from the germline V gene are SGHRS and YFSETQ. V dropped 1 base and J dropped 0 bases, with 11 bases sitting between them. The CDR3 reads CASSLFGSYSGNTIYF. In DNA, the CDR3 is TGCGCCAGCAGCTTGTTTGGCAGTTACTCTGGAAACACCATATATTTT.

The chain employs TRBV29-1 and TRBJ2-7; no clear D gene. This CDR3 contains 13 residues. Trimming shortened V by 6 bases and J by 0 bases, and 12 bases separated the two germline ends. The germline gives CDR1 SQVTM, CDR2 ANQGSEA. CDR3 in DNA: TGCAGCGTGACGGCACAGCTCTCCTACGAGCAGTACTTC. Its translation is CSVTAQLSYEQYF.

In this sample, this clone turned up once. The same CDR3 arises from other DNA sequences in this sample as well. V and J are TRBV18 and TRBJ1-5; D possibly corresponds to TRBD1 (5 bases). The CDR3 runs 14 residues. CDR1 is KGHSH and CDR2 is LQKENI in the germline V gene. V was trimmed by 5 bases and J by 4 bases, leaving 12 bases between them. CDR3 loop: CASSSGQSNQPQHF. Written as DNA, the CDR3 is TGTGCCAGCTCATCCGGACAATCAAATCAGCCCCAGCATTTT.

The chain links TRBV6-4 to TRBJ2-2, with D possibly TRBD2 on 5 matching bases. The ends were cut back, 4 bases at V and 2 bases at J, with 14 bases in the middle. CDR1 MRHNA and CDR2 SNTAGT come from the germline V gene. The CDR3 sequence is 16 residues long. The CDR3 region is CASSGASEGNTGELFF. The DNA of the CDR3 is TGTGCCAGCAGTGGGGCAAGCGAGGGAAACACCGGGGAGCTGTTTTTT.

V usage is TRBV10-3 and J usage is TRBJ1-2; 11 bases line up with TRBD1. Looked up from germline, CDR1 is ENHRY and CDR2 is SYGVKD. The CDR3 length is 15 residues. The V segment lost 5 bases and the J segment 8 bases; nucleotides outside the gene matches: 10. CDR3: CAISSGTGGFGGYTF. The CDR3 DNA is TGTGCCATCAGTTCCGGGACAGGGGGTTTCGGAGGCTACACCTTC.

J is TRBJ2-1 and V is TRBV6-5; possibly TRBD2 for D (7 bases). CDR1 is MNHEY, CDR2 SVGAGI, per germline. V lost 0 bases and J lost 8, with 17 bases in between. This CDR3 has 16 amino acids. CDR3 residues: CASSYSKVGGRDEQFF. DNA for the CDR3: TGTGCCAGCAGTTACTCGAAAGTGGGGGGGCGGGATGAGCAGTTCTTC.

The count of this clone is one. This chain uses TRBV7-9 with TRBJ1-5; 8 bases line up with TRBD1. There are 15 residues in the CDR3. After removal of 6 bases from V and 1 base from J, the junction contained 5 bases not matched to a gene. Germline-derived CDR1 and CDR2 are SEHNR and FQNEAQ (reference sequence). Here the CDR3 DNA reads TGTGCCAGCAGTCTGACAGGGGCCAGCAATCAGCCCCAGCATTTT. This gives the protein CASSLTGASNQPQHF. The full variable domain, rest sourced from reference TRBV7-9 and TRBJ1-5, is DTGVSQNPRHKITKRGQNVTFRCDPISEHNRLYWYRQTLGQGPEFLTYFQNEAQLEKSRLLSDRFSAERPKGSFSTLEIQRTEQGDSAMYLCASSLTGASNQPQHFGDGTRLSIL.

The sample holds one count of this clone. The chain uses TRBV12-5 and TRBJ2-1, with D possibly being TRBD2 (7 bases). Trimming took off 3 bases at V and 8 bases at J, with 14 bases between the two ends. The CDR3 is made up of 14 amino acids. Germline CDR1 and CDR2: LGHNT and FRNRAP. The CDR3 spells CASGLGGGNDEQFF. The DNA for the CDR3 is TGTGCTAGTGGTTTAGGGGGGGGGAATGATGAGCAGTTCTTC.

This rearrangement joins TRBV30 to TRBJ1-5, with D unclear. V lost 7 bases and J lost 4, with 14 bases in between. CDR1 and CDR2 (germline): GTSNPN, SVGIG (reference sequence). This CDR3 contains 13 residues. The CDR3 spells CASSRSSNQPQHF. CDR3 DNA sequence: TGTGCCTCCTCTAGGAGCTCGAATCAGCCCCAGCATTTT.

The chain recombines TRBV10-2 with TRBJ2-5; D may be TRBD2 (5 bases). Trimming shortened V by 0 bases and J by 5 bases, and 13 bases separated the two germline ends. Germline V gene sequence: CDR1 WSHSY, CDR2 SAAADI. CDR3 length equals 15 residues. In nucleotides, the CDR3 is TGCGCCAGCAGTGAGTCACTGGGGTGGGAGGAGACCCAGTACTTC. It codes for CASSESLGWEETQYF.

The rearrangement links TRBV2 to TRBJ1-5; D gene unclear. V was cut by 3 bases and J by 0 bases, with 9 bases left in between. Germline loops: CDR1 SNHLY, CDR2 FYNNEI. The CDR3 runs 15 residues. In nucleotides, the CDR3 is TGTGCCAGCAGTGACAGAAAAAATAGCAATCAGCCCCAGCATTTT. Translated, it gives CASSDRKNSNQPQHF.

The J gene is TRBJ1-1, the V gene TRBV7-2; the match to TRBD1 covers 7 bases. The CDR3 totals 16 residues. J was trimmed by 1 base and V by 4 bases; bases with no gene match: 9. The V gene's germline CDR1 is SGHTA and CDR2 FQGNSA. CDR3 nucleotide sequence: TGTGCCAGCAGCTCGAGCGTTGACAGGGCGAACACTGAAGCTTTCTTT. It yields the protein CASSSSVDRANTEAFF.

This clone has more than one count but fewer than ten. The chain couples TRBV11-2 to TRBJ1-1, with unresolved D. The CDR3 covers 13 residues. Germline V gives CDR1 SGHAT, CDR2 FQNNGV. Trimming left V 4 bases short and J 0 bases short, with 6 bases between. This chain's CDR3 is CASSSLVNTEAFF. CDR3 nucleotide sequence: TGTGCCAGCAGCTCTTTAGTGAACACTGAAGCTTTCTTT.

V usage is TRBV7-2 and J usage is TRBJ2-1; D remains ambiguous. The V end lost 5 bases, the J end lost 0 bases, and 5 bases lay between the germline ends. Germline V gene data show CDR1 as SGHTA and CDR2 as FQGNSA. The length of the CDR3 is 13 residues. The CDR3 DNA sequence: TGTGCCAGCAGCGCTAGCTCCTACAATGAGCAGTTCTTC. Its translation is CASSASSYNEQFF.

The rearrangement uses TRBV6-1 and TRBJ2-5; 12 nucleotides match TRBD1. The V gene's germline CDR1 is MNHNS and CDR2 SASEGT. There are 18 residues in the CDR3. J lost 6 bases, V lost 2 bases, and 13 bases had no gene match. The CDR3, as DNA: TGTGCCAGCAGTGAAAGCCCGGGACAGGGGGCGAGGGAGCAGACCCAGTACTTC. This codes for CASSESPGQGAREQTQYF.

This clone was observed a handful of times. This CDR3 reads CASSSQGSTNEKLFF. The CDR3 bases are TGTGCCAGCAGTTCCCAGGGGTCAACTAATGAAAAACTGTTTTTT. This sequence joins TRBV27 and TRBJ1-4, with a possible D match to TRBD1 (6 bases). V lost 4 bases, J lost 0 bases, and 9 bases lay in between. Germline V gene sequence: CDR1 MNHEY, CDR2 SMNVEV (reference sequence). CDR3 length equals 15 residues.

The gene calls are TRBV13 and TRBJ1-6; D perhaps matches TRBD1 (5 bases). Trimming removed 1 base from V and 10 bases from J, with 11 bases in between. Germline V CDR1 and CDR2: PRHDT, FYEKMQ (reference sequence). The CDR3 runs 14 residues. CDR3 residues: CASSLVGVGSPLHF. In nucleotides, the CDR3 is TGTGCCAGCAGCTTAGTAGGGGTCGGGTCACCCCTCCACTTT.

The sample holds a few counts of this clone. The rearrangement joins TRBV18 to TRBJ1-5; D uncertain. This CDR3 comprises 14 residues. Between the trimmed V and J ends, which lost 1 base and 8 bases, there was a span of 12 bases. Germline V gene data show CDR1 as KGHSH and CDR2 as LQKENI. The CDR3 DNA is TGTGCCAGCTCACCACAGAGTCAGACAAAGCCCCAGCATTTT. Amino acids: CASSPQSQTKPQHF.

This sequence joins TRBV19 and TRBJ1-3, with 7 bases aligning to TRBD1. The CDR3 covers 15 residues. Trimming removed 4 bases from V and 4 bases from J; junction bases left unmatched: 7. Germline assignment: CDR1 LNHDA and CDR2 SQIVND (reference sequence). CDR3 sequence: CASSRIPGQGNTIYF. CDR3 bases: TGTGCCAGTAGTAGAATACCGGGACAGGGAAACACCATATATTTT.

The gene calls are TRBV18 and TRBJ1-3; possibly TRBD1 for D (5 bases). The V end was cut by 0 bases, the J end by 2 bases, with 8 bases between. The CDR3 totals 15 residues. CDR1 and CDR2 from the germline V gene are KGHSH and LQKENI. As DNA, the CDR3 is TGTGCCAGCTCACCACCTTTGGACACTGGAAACACCATATATTTT. It specifies CASSPPLDTGNTIYF.

This clone was counted a single time. V gene TRBV7-2 combines with J gene TRBJ2-7; D possibly corresponds to TRBD2 (6 bases). The CDR3 totals 14 residues. The germline CDR1 and CDR2 sequences are SGHTA and FQGNSA. V was shortened by 5 bases and J by 3 bases, with 14 bases between the two germline ends. The CDR3 nucleotides are TGTGCCAGCAGCATAAACGCGGGACTCTACGAGCAGTACTTC. It yields the protein CASSINAGLYEQYF.

Turning to this clone: One end of the junction fails to match germline, which may point to a read error. This chain joins TRBV7-9 and TRBJ1-2, with D perhaps TRBD1 (5 bases). CDR1 and CDR2 from the germline V gene are SEHNR and FQNEAQ (reference sequence). This CDR3 has 16 amino acids. As DNA, the CDR3 is TGTTCCAGCAGCCTTAGGGACTTACTAGCTAGTTATGGCTACACCTTC. Amino acids: CSSSLRDLLASYGYTF. Supplemented by reference TRBV7-9 and TRBJ1-2, the full variable domain reads DTGVSQNPRHKITKRGQNVTFRCDPISEHNRLYWYRQTLGQGPEFLTYFQNEAQLEKSRLLSDRFSAERPKGSFSTLEIQRTEQGDSAMYLCSSSLRDLLASYGYTFGSGTRLTVV.

V usage is TRBV5-1 and J usage is TRBJ2-6; D ambiguous. The CDR3 is made up of 14 amino acids. The V end was cut by 4 bases, the J end by 2 bases, with 7 bases between. The germline CDR1 and CDR2 sequences are SGHRS and YFSETQ. CDR3 protein: CASSQFPGANVLTF. CDR3 DNA: TGCGCCAGCAGCCAGTTTCCTGGGGCCAACGTCCTGACTTTC.

The chain is built from TRBV25-1 and TRBJ2-3, with 14 nucleotides matching TRBD2. V shed 6 bases, J shed 5 bases, and the junction held 13 bases outside the gene matches. CDR3 length: 18 amino acids. Germline-derived CDR1 and CDR2 are MGHDK and SYGVNS. CDR3 loop: CASRGYAGTSGGGDTQYF. In DNA form, the CDR3 reads TGTGCCAGCAGGGGGTACGCCGGGACTAGCGGGGGTGGAGATACGCAGTATTTT.

This chain joins TRBV11-2 and TRBJ2-5; D possibly corresponds to TRBD2 (5 bases). The V end was cut by 4 bases, the J end by 4 bases, with 13 bases between. This CDR3 region has 14 residues. The V gene's germline CDR1 is SGHAT and CDR2 FQNNGV. Written as DNA, the CDR3 is TGTGCCAGCAGCTCCGGTCGGGGAAGAGAGACCCAGTACTTC. Encoded protein: CASSSGRGRETQYF.